The 17 T cell receptor beta chains reported below all come from one sample, sequenced in a study of blood T cell repertoires in COVID-19. The data were produced by immunoSEQ multiplex PCR, yet TCRdb's version contains in-frame clones alone and is incomplete. The profile shows a few hundred thousand clones, roughly 91% of them singletons. Sequencing was done on a sample of PBMCs or T cells enriched from blood (not recorded which). These receptors all come from a woman younger than 35 who had recovered from COVID-19.

This clone has only one observation. The chain links TRBV9 to TRBJ2-2; 10 bases align to TRBD2. The CDR3 is 18 residues long. CDR1 SGDLS and CDR2 YYNGEE come from the germline V gene. With V trimmed by 1 base and J by 0 bases, 6 bases remained unmatched. The DNA of the CDR3 is TGTGCCAGCAGCGTAAAAAGCGGGGGGGTCGCGAACACCGGGGAGCTGTTTTTT. Its translation is CASSVKSGGVANTGELFF.

The chain links TRBV5-6 to TRBJ2-3; TRBD2 aligns across 11 bases. Germline CDR1 is SGHDT and CDR2 is YYEEEE. V was pared by 2 bases and J by 5 bases, with 10 bases of the junction left unmatched. This CDR3 is 17 amino acids long. The CDR3 loop is CASSFSTSGGPGDTQYF. Written as DNA, the CDR3 is TGTGCCAGCAGCTTTAGTACTAGCGGGGGCCCAGGAGATACGCAGTATTTT.

The V and J genes are TRBV6-5 and TRBJ2-3, with 9 nucleotides matching TRBD1. V was pared by 6 bases and J by 4 bases, with 8 bases of the junction left unmatched. The CDR3 length is 15 residues. Germline V gene lookup returns CDR1 MNHEY and CDR2 SVGAGI. CDR3 residues: CASRTGQGFADTQYF. The CDR3 region has the DNA TGTGCCAGCAGAACTGGACAGGGGTTCGCAGATACGCAGTATTTT.

The gene calls are TRBV11-2 and TRBJ1-6; D ambiguous. V was pared by 5 bases and J by 9 bases, with 17 bases between. The CDR3 runs 15 residues. Germline CDR1 is SGHAT and CDR2 is FQNNGV. CDR3 bases: TGTGCCAGCAGCGCCAATGATGTAGGGAGTTCACCCCTCCACTTT. Its protein product is CASSANDVGSSPLHF.

The CDR3 DNA reads TGTGCCAGCTCGCAAGACAGGGGAAAATACGAGCAGTACTTC. It is translated as CASSQDRGKYEQYF. This sequence joins TRBV18 and TRBJ2-7, with 8 bases matching TRBD1. V shed 6 bases and J 4 bases; nucleotides not matched to a gene: 8. CDR3 length equals 14 residues. Per the germline V gene, CDR1 is KGHSH and CDR2 is LQKENI.

This sequence joins TRBV6-5 and TRBJ2-7, with D possibly matching TRBD2 (5 bases). Trimming stripped 0 bases from V and 5 bases from J, with 11 bases between. CDR1 is MNHEY, CDR2 SVGAGI, per germline. This CDR3 spans 14 amino acids. DNA of the CDR3: TGTGCCAGCAGTTACTCACTCGGAGGCCACGAGCAGTACTTC. Translated, it gives CASSYSLGGHEQYF.

The chain combines TRBV6-2 or TRBV6-3 with TRBJ2-3; D is ambiguous. Trimming stripped 6 bases from V and 3 bases from J, with 7 bases between. Germline CDR1 MNHEY, CDR2 SVGEGT. This CDR3 comprises 12 residues. Written as DNA, the CDR3 is TGTGCCAGCAGCGAAACAACAGATACGCAGTATTTT. It codes for CASSETTDTQYF.

Only a few counts were recorded for this clone. The chain has TRBV18 and TRBJ1-2; 11 bases agree with TRBD1. With V trimmed by 3 bases and J by 4 bases, 7 bases remained unmatched. The CDR3 is 16 residues long. Germline-derived CDR1 and CDR2 are KGHSH and LQKENI. The CDR3 loop is CASSPRTGGMGYGYTF. The CDR3 DNA is TGTGCCAGCTCACCGCGGACAGGGGGCATGGGCTATGGCTACACCTTC.

As for this clone: Its ends do not fully match the called genes, so a read error is possible. V and J are TRBV10-3 and TRBJ2-7; TRBD1 might be the D (6 bases). Germline V gene sequence: CDR1 ENHRY, CDR2 SYGVKD. The CDR3 is made up of 14 amino acids. CDR3 DNA: TGTGCCATCAGTGATAAAAGGATGATGAACCAGGGGACCTTC. This gives the protein CAISDKRMMNQGTF.

V and J are TRBV12-3 or TRBV12-4 and TRBJ1-2; possible D gene TRBD1, 5 bases. CDR3 length: 13 residues. The V and J ends lost 7 bases and 0 bases respectively, with 9 bases between them. CDR3 sequence reads: CASTLTANYGYTF. The CDR3 DNA reads as TGTGCCAGCACTCTGACAGCTAACTATGGCTACACCTTC.

The J gene is TRBJ2-1, the V gene TRBV19; 9 bases agree with TRBD1. Germline V CDR1 and CDR2: LNHDA, SQIVND (reference sequence). V was clipped by 4 bases and J by 5 bases; unmatched bases: 9. The CDR3 has 16 residues. CDR3 bases: TGTGCCAGTAGTACTCGCTGGGACAGGGTACACAATGAGCAGTTCTTC. Translating gives CASSTRWDRVHNEQFF. Combining the CDR3 with reference TRBV19 and TRBJ2-1 gives the whole variable domain DGGITQSPKYLFRKEGQNVTLSCEQNLNHDAMYWYRQDPGQGLRLIYYSQIVNDFQKGDIAEGYSVSREKKESFPLTVTSAQKNPTAFYLCASSTRWDRVHNEQFFGPGTRLTVL.

The rearrangement links TRBV7-9 to TRBJ1-1; D is ambiguous. Germline V gives CDR1 SEHNR, CDR2 FQNEAQ (reference sequence). Trimming removed 0 bases from V and 0 bases from J, with 11 bases in between. CDR3 length: 16 amino acids. The CDR3 loop reads CASSLALSRVNTEAFF. CDR3 nucleotide sequence: TGTGCCAGCAGCTTAGCCCTATCCCGAGTGAACACTGAAGCTTTCTTT.

The genes are TRBV10-2 and TRBJ1-2, with 8 bases aligning to TRBD1. The CDR3 runs 15 residues. The ends lost 7 bases at V and 0 bases at J; junction bases unmatched: 7. The germline V gene has CDR1 WSHSY and CDR2 SAAADI. CDR3 in amino acids: CASIKQGAANYGYTF. CDR3 nucleotides: TGCGCCAGCATTAAGCAGGGGGCAGCTAACTATGGCTACACCTTC.

V is TRBV11-2 and J is TRBJ1-4, with 7 bases that match TRBD1. The CDR3 loop spans 13 amino acids. J was trimmed by 12 bases and V by 6 bases; bases with no gene match: 10. In germline, CDR1 is SGHAT, CDR2 FQNNGV. CDR3 sequence reads: CASSRTGLNELFF. The CDR3 nucleotides are TGTGCCAGCAGTCGGACAGGTTTGAACGAACTGTTTTTT.

This sequence joins TRBV30 and TRBJ1-1; TRBD1 matches 7 bases. Germline lookup yields CDR1 GTSNPN and CDR2 SVGIG (reference sequence). The V segment lost 2 bases and the J segment 5 bases; nucleotides outside the gene matches: 2. The CDR3 has 12 residues. The CDR3 region has the DNA TGTGCCTGGAGTTCGACAGGGACTGAAGCTTTCTTT. Protein product: CAWSSTGTEAFF.

This rearrangement joins TRBV27 to TRBJ1-1; D is perhaps TRBD1 (5 bases). The V end lost 9 bases, the J end lost 3 bases, and 14 bases lay between the germline ends. The CDR3 has 13 residues. The V gene's germline CDR1 is MNHEY and CDR2 SMNVEV (reference sequence). The CDR3 DNA reads TGTGCCAGTCATAGACAGTTATACACTGAAGCTTTCTTT. It is translated as CASHRQLYTEAFF.

The rearrangement joins TRBV4-3 to TRBJ1-5, with 9 bases matching TRBD1. Germline trimming cut 1 base from V and 5 bases from J; bases unmatched to any gene: 3. The CDR3 runs 15 residues. Germline loops: CDR1 LGHNA, CDR2 YSLEER. This chain's CDR3 is CASSQGQGGDQPQHF. The CDR3 DNA reads as TGCGCCAGCAGCCAAGGACAGGGGGGGGATCAGCCCCAGCATTTT.